In its sample, the clone carrying this T cell receptor beta chain was seen a few times. What it binds is unknown. This sample is part of a study of blood T cells in healthy people across ages. Study observations and caveats: TCR beta diversity, measured per million T cells, fell in a roughly linear way with age.

The use of a sample-barcoded 5' primer and a J-beta primer mix characterized a second PCR of 7 to 11 cycles. TCRdb re-called the 5' RACE reads through MiXCR, storing one row per CDR3 protein. The table lists about 1.1 million distinct CDR3 sequences, 35% to 40% of them singletons, with about an eighth in the top ten. Total RNA extraction produced at least 5 micrograms (per sample) for the study. Sequenced input: blood. This clonotype was sampled from a man aged 18-30 years in good health.

The CDR3 is CSARLGNDYGYTF. CDR3 coding DNA: TGCAGTGCTAGGTTGGGGAACGACTATGGCTACACCTTC. The rearrangement joins TRBV20-1 to TRBJ1-2; the D is unclear. Per the germline V gene, CDR1 is DFQATT and CDR2 is SNEGSKA (reference sequence). V dropped 3 bases and J dropped 3 bases, with 11 bases sitting between them. This CDR3 spans 13 amino acids.